These T cell receptor beta chains were read from a single sample in a study of CD8 T cells in ankylosing spondylitis. One entry per CDR3 protein results from TCRdb running MiXCR on the 5' RACE reads. The repertoire holds 230,000 or so distinct CDR3 sequences, with over 15% as singletons. Source material: blood, either unsorted or a sorted T cell fraction (not recorded which). These receptor sequences come from a male donor with ankylosing spondylitis or in good health (not recorded which). Both conserved end residues are part of each CDR3. D genes are given only for firm matches. The size entry is marked missing in some rows and otherwise reads once, few, many or a size class.

v_call	d_call	j_call	clone_size	cdr3_aa	cdr3_nt
TRBV6-1	TRBD1	TRBJ2-3	few	CASSDTFTGVADTQYF	TGTGCCAGCAGCGACACATTCACAGGGGTGGCAGATACGCAGTATTTT
TRBV10-3	.	TRBJ2-1	few	CAIRSDPGRDKAYNEQFF	TGTGCCATCAGATCAGACCCGGGGCGGGACAAGGCTTACAATGAGCAGTTCTTC
TRBV6-5	.	TRBJ2-1	.	CASSYSPSSHEQFF	TGTGCCAGCAGTTACTCGCCTAGTAGTCATGAGCAGTTCTTC
TRBV6-5	TRBD2	TRBJ2-2	.	CASSYHSGRSPGELFF	TGTGCCAGCAGTTACCATAGCGGGAGGAGCCCCGGGGAGCTGTTTTTT
TRBV15	.	TRBJ2-6	many	CATSGRTRPGANVLTF	TGTGCCACCAGCGGACGAACTAGACCTGGGGCCAACGTCCTGACTTTC
TRBV6-5	.	TRBJ1-1	many	CASSYEGNTEAFF	TGTGCCAGCAGTTACGAGGGGAACACTGAAGCTTTCTTT
TRBV20-1	.	TRBJ2-6	.	CSASRSSGANVLTF	TGCAGTGCTAGTAGGAGCTCTGGGGCCAACGTCCTGACTTTC
TRBV28	.	TRBJ2-1	many	CASSLVRVQYNEQFF	TGTGCCAGCAGTTTGGTGCGAGTACAGTACAATGAGCAGTTCTTC
TRBV20-1	.	TRBJ2-7	.	CSARDEDPYEQYF	TGCAGTGCTAGAGATGAGGACCCCTACGAGCAGTACTTC
TRBV7-9	.	TRBJ2-5	few	CASSPGQNQETQYF	TGTGCCAGCAGCCCCGGACAGAACCAAGAGACCCAGTACTTC
TRBV25-1	.	TRBJ2-7	.	CASSELGEQASVPTYEQYF	TGTGCCAGCAGTGAATTAGGGGAACAGGCCTCGGTTCCGACCTACGAGCAGTACTTC
TRBV7-9	.	TRBJ2-3	few	CASSPGSITDTQYF	TGTGCCAGCAGCCCGGGCTCAATCACAGATACGCAGTATTTT
TRBV20-1	.	TRBJ2-5	few	CSAPGRGKSQETQYF	TGCAGTGCCCCGGGGCGCGGGAAAAGCCAAGAGACCCAGTACTTC
TRBV12-3/TRBV12-4	.	TRBJ1-5	.	CASSHPGVGQPQHF	TGTGCCAGCAGTCACCCGGGGGTGGGTCAGCCCCAGCATTTT
TRBV5-1	.	TRBJ2-7	.	CASSNGTLSYEQYF	TGCGCCAGCAGCAATGGGACTTTGTCCTACGAGCAGTACTTC
TRBV6-2/TRBV6-3	.	TRBJ2-1	.	CASSSFGGNYNEQFF	TGTGCCAGCAGTTCCTTTGGCGGGAACTACAATGAGCAGTTCTTC
TRBV4-1	.	TRBJ2-7	.	CASSSVNDLIAGQYF	TGCGCCAGCAGCTCAGTTAACGACCTCATTGCAGGGCAGTACTTC
TRBV11-2	TRBD1	TRBJ1-6	few	CASSPGQLLNSPLHF	TGTGCCAGCAGCCCGGGACAGCTGCTTAATTCACCCCTCCACTTT
TRBV4-2	TRBD2	TRBJ2-1	.	CASSQDLSLAGGSYNEQFF	TGTGCCAGCAGCCAAGATCTGAGTCTAGCGGGAGGAAGCTACAATGAGCAGTTCTTC
TRBV10-3	TRBD1	TRBJ2-2	.	CALRRGTGVTGELFF	TGTGCCCTCAGGAGAGGGACAGGGGTCACCGGGGAGCTGTTTTTT
TRBV7-2	.	TRBJ2-7	.	CASSFGGESVWEQYF	TGTGCCAGCAGCTTCGGCGGGGAATCTGTGTGGGAGCAGTACTTC
TRBV12-3/TRBV12-4	.	TRBJ1-2	few	CATATARRGGGYTF	TGTGCCACCGCTACGGCCAGGCGAGGCGGTGGCTACACCTTC
TRBV5-5	.	TRBJ2-7	few	CASSLAAGSYEQYF	TGTGCCAGCAGCTTGGCGGCGGGTTCCTACGAGCAGTACTTC
TRBV2	.	TRBJ2-7	.	CASGAPYEQYF	TGTGCCAGCGGGGCCCCCTACGAGCAGTACTTC
TRBV29-1	.	TRBJ1-1	few	CSVPGRGTEAFF	TGCAGCGTACCAGGAAGGGGCACTGAAGCTTTCTTT
TRBV7-7	.	TRBJ2-3	.	CASSTGDGRQHTQYF	TGTGCTAGCAGTACCGGGGACGGACGACAACATACGCAGTATTTT
TRBV6-5	TRBD1	TRBJ2-5	.	CASSLRGQGETQYF	TGTGCCAGCAGTTTAAGAGGACAGGGGGAGACCCAGTACTTC
TRBV3-1	TRBD1	TRBJ2-1	few	CASSPDRGHPYNEQFF	TGTGCCAGCAGCCCAGACAGGGGACACCCCTACAATGAGCAGTTCTTC
TRBV7-9	TRBD1	TRBJ1-4	few	CASRPTGEEKLFF	TGTGCCAGCCGACCGACAGGGGAAGAAAAACTGTTTTTT
TRBV7-9	.	TRBJ2-2	few	CASVSGYTGELFF	TGTGCCAGTGTAAGCGGATACACCGGGGAGCTGTTTTTT
TRBV4-3	.	TRBJ2-2	few	CASSPGQGTGELFF	TGCGCCAGCAGCCCCGGTCAGGGCACCGGGGAGCTGTTTTTT
TRBV28	.	TRBJ2-5	few	CASRRDGTVGGETQYF	TGTGCCAGCAGGCGAGACGGGACAGTTGGGGGGGAGACCCAGTACTTC
TRBV10-3	.	TRBJ2-7	few	CAISASSTGYEQYF	TGTGCCATCAGTGCATCCAGCACCGGCTACGAGCAGTACTTC
TRBV7-9	TRBD2	TRBJ2-1	.	CASSVGLASYYNEQFF	TGTGCCAGCAGCGTAGGACTAGCAAGCTACTACAATGAGCAGTTCTTC
TRBV7-9	TRBD1	TRBJ2-2	.	CASSWDRNTGELFF	TGTGCCAGCAGCTGGGACAGAAACACCGGGGAGCTGTTTTTT
TRBV3-1	TRBD1	TRBJ1-5	.	CASSPEGQGAQPQHF	TGTGCCAGCAGCCCAGAGGGACAGGGAGCCCAGCCCCAGCATTTT